A selection of T cell receptor beta chains follows, all from one sample in a study of radiation and T cells in renal cell carcinoma. The data were produced by immunoSEQ multiplex PCR, yet TCRdb's version contains in-frame clones alone and is incomplete. The sample lists about 91,000 clones, 82% occurring once. Sequencing was performed on blood, taken from a patient whose treatment included radiotherapy and nephrectomy. The receptor source for this set is a man aged 55 to 70 with renal cell carcinoma. Both conserved end residues are part of each CDR3. Each record gives: J gene, D gene, V gene, CDR3 protein. D genes are given only for firm matches.

J: TRBJ2-1; D: .; V: TRBV5-6; CDR3: CASSLPSYNEQFF
J: TRBJ2-1; D: .; V: TRBV27; CDR3: CASSFKGGGDIEQFF
J: TRBJ2-6; D: .; V: TRBV19; CDR3: CASCQSSGANVLTF
J: TRBJ2-6; D: .; V: TRBV5-1; CDR3: CASSLAGATGANVLTF
J: TRBJ1-4; D: .; V: TRBV30; CDR3: CAWSVPGAQEKLFF
J: TRBJ1-1; D: TRBD1; V: TRBV19; CDR3: CASSLGQKNTEAFF
J: TRBJ1-2; D: .; V: TRBV5-1; CDR3: CASSLRGSGYTF
J: TRBJ2-3; D: .; V: TRBV28; CDR3: CASSFSGTQRTDTQYF
J: TRBJ2-7; D: .; V: TRBV27; CDR3: CASSFSGLGEQYF
J: TRBJ1-1; D: .; V: TRBV9; CDR3: CASSAVGSMNTEAFF
J: TRBJ2-1; D: TRBD1; V: TRBV5-1; CDR3: CATATGNYNEQFF
J: TRBJ2-7; D: .; V: TRBV5-1; CDR3: CASSEGPYLEQYF
J: .; D: TRBD1; V: TRBV4-3; CDR3: CASSQGTGTYEQYF
J: TRBJ1-2; D: .; V: TRBV10-3; CDR3: CAITSWGDGRDGYTF
J: TRBJ1-1; D: .; V: TRBV5-6; CDR3: CASSLQGLTAFF
J: TRBJ2-1; D: .; V: TRBV7-6; CDR3: CASSLAEAGEQFF
J: TRBJ2-7; D: .; V: TRBV7-8; CDR3: CASSLKTRPPHPTSYEQYF
J: TRBJ1-5; D: .; V: TRBV2; CDR3: CASSEDRTGQPQHF
J: TRBJ2-7; D: .; V: TRBV7-2; CDR3: CASSLDHSSYEQYF
J: TRBJ1-4; D: .; V: TRBV11-2; CDR3: CASSLVLRGDEKLFF
J: TRBJ2-6; D: .; V: TRBV28; CDR3: CASSFYYDRTGSGANVLTF
J: TRBJ1-5; D: .; V: TRBV2; CDR3: CAGTQGPHQPQHF
J: TRBJ1-2; D: .; V: TRBV19; CDR3: CASSILGNYGYTF
J: TRBJ2-1; D: .; V: TRBV29-1; CDR3: CSVGETSAEQFF
J: TRBJ2-5; D: .; V: TRBV10-3; CDR3: CAISNAGSQETQYF
J: TRBJ2-1; D: .; V: TRBV19; CDR3: CATGTGGDEQFF
J: TRBJ2-1; D: TRBD2; V: TRBV19; CDR3: CASSIGEGIPFF
J: TRBJ2-4; D: .; V: TRBV28; CDR3: CASSRYTGVQNIQYF
J: TRBJ1-1; D: .; V: TRBV19; CDR3: CASSIGEDSTSMNTEAFF
J: TRBJ2-1; D: TRBD2; V: TRBV29-1; CDR3: CSVAGTSGEFF
J: TRBJ2-1; D: .; V: TRBV7-2; CDR3: CASSLVGSSYNEQFF
J: TRBJ1-2; D: TRBD1; V: TRBV19; CDR3: CASSIPPRTGVYYGYTF
J: TRBJ2-5; D: TRBD2; V: TRBV12-5; CDR3: CASGFGRKKTQYF
J: TRBJ2-4; D: .; V: TRBV4-1; CDR3: CASSQESLTQMGAKNIQYF
J: TRBJ1-2; D: .; V: TRBV21-1; CDR3: CASSDFNGYTF
J: TRBJ1-2; D: .; V: TRBV20-1; CDR3: CSAFQGWAYTF
J: TRBJ2-1; D: TRBD2; V: TRBV5-4; CDR3: CASSSGAGAGEWDEQFF
J: TRBJ1-1; D: .; V: TRBV9; CDR3: CASSVDFRNTEAFF
J: TRBJ2-1; D: TRBD2; V: TRBV18; CDR3: CASSPRPLAGVANEQFF
J: TRBJ2-1; D: .; V: TRBV7-8; CDR3: CASSSQGGTAGYEQFF
J: TRBJ2-1; D: .; V: TRBV6-5; CDR3: CASSLQPDTTYNEQFF
J: TRBJ2-1; D: TRBD2; V: TRBV10-3; CDR3: CAISGPLAGGPSYNEQFF
J: TRBJ2-7; D: .; V: TRBV5-1; CDR3: CASSPAGGVYEQYF
J: TRBJ2-1; D: .; V: TRBV15; CDR3: CATSRERSSYNEQFF
J: TRBJ2-7; D: .; V: TRBV20-1; CDR3: CSANRAYEQYF
J: TRBJ2-3; D: TRBD2; V: TRBV29-1; CDR3: CSVDGLAGYTDTQYF